The 16 T cell receptor beta chains reported below all come from one sample, sequenced in a study of T cell clonality in common variable immunodeficiency. Their recognized antigens are unknown. TCRdb's copy holds only in-frame clones and misses some; the assay was immunoSEQ multiplex PCR. This repertoire holds about 26,000 clones, and none appear only once. Overall study results and limits: In common variable immunodeficiency, TCR beta chains reportedly carried fewer deletions and N-nucleotide insertions.

Sequencing was done on a sample of peripheral blood mononuclear cells. The origin of the receptors is a human donor with common variable immunodeficiency.

This clone has ten or more counts. The missing CDR3 end, 3 residues past where the read stops, is filled in from the germline J gene. The chain couples TRBV2 to TRBJ2-2; D gene ambiguous. The CDR3 covers 13 residues. V lost 5 bases to trimming and J lost 5 bases, with 9 bases between them. CDR1 and CDR2 (germline): SNHLY, FYNNEI. The CDR3 bases that were read are TGTGCCAGCAGTTTAGACTCTACCGGGGAG. Translated, it gives CASSLDSTGE. The complete CDR3 protein is CASSLDSTGELFF. Complete variable domain (other parts from reference TRBV2 and TRBJ2-2): EPEVTQTPSHQVTQMGQEVILRCVPISNHLYFYWYRQILGQKVEFLVSFYNNEISEKSEIFDDQFSVERPDGSNFTLKIRSTKLEDSAMYFCASSLDSTGELFFGEGSRLTVL.

This clone was seen at least ten times. Read coverage stops 3 residues before the CDR3 terminus; the germline J gene supplies the remainder. This chain joins TRBV6-1 and TRBJ1-1, with D tentatively TRBD1 (5 bases). In germline, CDR1 is MNHNS, CDR2 SASEGT. The CDR3 spans 12 residues. V shed 3 bases and J shed 3 bases, with 5 bases lying between them. The CDR3 bases that were read are TGTGCCAGCAGTGACAGGGACACTGAA. As protein: CASSDRDTE. From start to end, the CDR3 is CASSDRDTEAFF.

This clone came up many times. Sequencing ends 3 residues short of the CDR3 end; the germline J gene provides the rest. The chain links TRBV7-6 to TRBJ1-1; 7 bases line up with TRBD1. Per germline, CDR1 SGHVS and CDR2 FNYEAQ. The CDR3 consists of 13 residues. The CDR3 here is CASSLLQGQQAFF. The sequenced part of the CDR3 DNA is TGTGCCAGCAGCTTACTGCAGGGACAGCAA.

This clone was seen many times. The read stops 3 residues short of the end of the CDR3; the missing end is completed from the germline J gene. J is TRBJ2-3 and V is TRBV5-8; D call uncertain. Germline V gene lookup returns CDR1 SGHTS and CDR2 YDEGEE. The V and J ends lost 2 bases and 0 bases respectively, with 7 bases between them. The CDR3 consists of 14 residues. The DNA read from the CDR3 is TGTGCCAGCAGCTTCCAGGCGAGCACAGATACG. Protein sequence: CASSFQASTDT. The CDR3 in full is CASSFQASTDTQYF.

In its sample, this clone was seen many times. The CDR3 extends 3 residues past the end of the read, so its final part is completed from the germline J gene. The chain couples TRBV19 to TRBJ1-2; D is ambiguous. Per germline, CDR1 LNHDA and CDR2 SQIVND (reference sequence). Trimming cost V 1 base and J 4 bases, with 10 bases left between them. This CDR3 region has 14 residues. CDR3 sequence reads: CASSIGLAGYGYTF. The sequenced part of the CDR3 DNA is TGTGCCAGTAGTATAGGCCTCGCCGGCTATGGC.

This clone was recorded many times. The read terminates 3 residues ahead of where the CDR3 ends, so the germline J gene completes it. The chain is built from TRBV2 and TRBJ1-5, with D possibly being TRBD1 (6 bases). CDR1 and CDR2 (germline): SNHLY, FYNNEI. Trimming removed 5 bases at V and 4 bases at J, with 9 bases between. The CDR3 covers 13 residues. CDR3 sequence reads: CASSRTENQPQHF. Partial CDR3 DNA: TGTGCCAGCAGTAGGACAGAGAATCAGCCC.

This clone occurred many times. Sequencing ends 3 residues short of the CDR3 end; the germline J gene provides the rest. V is TRBV20-1 and J is TRBJ2-7; the match to TRBD1 covers 8 bases. The J segment lost 5 bases and the V segment lost 6 bases, leaving 15 bases of the junction unmatched. CDR3 size: 15 residues. Germline lookup yields CDR1 DFQATT and CDR2 SNEGSKA (reference sequence). The sequenced CDR3 bases are TGCAGTGCAGGGTATAGTAGGACAGGGACCCACGAG. Translation gives CSAGYSRTGTHE. The full CDR3 is CSAGYSRTGTHEQYF.

Remarks on this clone: Coverage ceases 3 residues before the CDR3 finishes, and the germline J gene fills in the end. V and J are TRBV7-1 and TRBJ2-3; 14 bases match TRBD2. TRBV7-1 carries the ORF label, with uncertain function. There are 21 residues in the CDR3. V shed 1 base, J shed 6 bases, and the junction held 18 bases outside the gene matches. CDR3 sequence reads: CASSSGSAGLAGGINMDTQYF. The CDR3 bases that were read are TGTGCCAGCAGCTCAGGAAGCGCCGGACTAGCGGGAGGAATAAATATGGATACG.

This clone has ten or more counts. The read falls 3 residues short of the CDR3 end, and the missing part is taken from the germline J gene. This chain connects TRBV30 to TRBJ2-2; 9 bases map to TRBD1. CDR1 GTSNPN and CDR2 SVGIG come from the germline V gene (reference sequence). The CDR3 totals 18 residues. The trim removed 8 bases at V and 4 bases at J, leaving 20 bases unmatched. CDR3 DNA, as far as it was read: TGTGCCCTGATGAATCCGGGGTCCGGGACAGGGCTCACCGGGGAG. Its translation is CALMNPGSGTGLTGE. The whole CDR3 protein reads CALMNPGSGTGLTGELFF.

This clone was observed many times. The sequence runs out 3 residues before the end of the CDR3; the remainder is reconstructed from the germline J gene. The chain links TRBV6-1 to TRBJ2-1, with D perhaps matching TRBD2 (5 bases). V lost 2 bases and J 0 bases, leaving 11 bases between the germline ends. The germline CDR1 and CDR2 sequences are MNHNS and SASEGT. The CDR3 runs 16 residues. CDR3 protein: CASSEWSGSSYNEQFF. The covered CDR3 bases are TGTGCCAGCAGTGAATGGAGCGGTAGCTCCTACAATGAG.

Partial CDR3 DNA: TGTGCCAGCAGCTGGACAGGAGACAATCAGCCC. It codes for CASSWTGDNQP. The full CDR3 is CASSWTGDNQPQHF. The chain recombines TRBV7-2 with TRBJ1-5, with TRBD1 matching over 7 bases. The read stops 3 residues short of the end of the CDR3; the missing end is completed from the germline J gene. With 4 bases clipped from V and 3 bases from J, the junction kept 3 bases outside the gene matches. This CDR3 is built from 14 residues. The V gene's germline CDR1 is SGHTA and CDR2 FQGNSA. Supplemented by reference TRBV7-2 and TRBJ1-5, the full variable domain reads GAGVSQSPSNKVTEKGKDVELRCDPISGHTALYWYRQSLGQGLEFLIYFQGNSAPDKSGLPSDRFSAERTGGSVSTLTIQRTQQEDSAVYLCASSWTGDNQPQHFGDGTRLSIL.

This clone was seen a handful of times. The read stops 3 residues short of the end of the CDR3; the missing end is completed from the germline J gene. The chain is built from TRBV2 and TRBJ2-7; 8 nucleotides align to TRBD1. Trimming at V came to 7 bases and at J to 2 bases, leaving 1 base not matched to a gene. Germline V gene lookup returns CDR1 SNHLY and CDR2 FYNNEI. The CDR3 loop spans 12 amino acids. The sequenced part of the CDR3 DNA is TGTGCCAGCAAGGACAGGGCCTACGAG. Translating it yields CASKDRAYE. The full CDR3 is CASKDRAYEQYF.

In this sample, this clone turned up many times. The CDR3 is cut off 3 residues early in the read; its end comes from the germline J gene. The chain combines TRBV7-9 with TRBJ1-5; D unclear. From germline, CDR1 is SEHNR and CDR2 FQNEAQ (reference sequence). This CDR3 has 15 amino acids. V was pared by 5 bases and J by 4 bases, with 15 bases between. The CDR3 reads CASSPLRPGNQPQHF. The sequenced CDR3 bases are TGTGCCAGCAGCCCTCTCCGACCGGGGAATCAGCCC. The full variable domain, rest sourced from reference TRBV7-9 and TRBJ1-5, is DTGVSQNPRHKITKRGQNVTFRCDPISEHNRLYWYRQTLGQGPEFLTYFQNEAQLEKSRLLSDRFSAERPKGSFSTLEIQRTEQGDSAMYLCASSPLRPGNQPQHFGDGTRLSIL.

This clone appeared many times. The read ends 3 residues before the CDR3 terminus; that terminus is restored from the germline J gene. The chain joins TRBV19 to TRBJ2-3; 9 nucleotides agree with TRBD2. The CDR3 covers 17 residues. V was pared by 6 bases and J by 0 bases, with 10 bases of the junction left unmatched. CDR1 and CDR2 from the germline V gene are LNHDA and SQIVND (reference sequence). CDR3 DNA (partial): TGTGCCAGTAGCTCCGGGGCTAGCGGGATCAGCACAGATACG. Translation gives CASSSGASGISTDT. The whole CDR3 protein is CASSSGASGISTDTQYF.

In this sample, this clone turned up many times. The DNA ends 3 residues before the CDR3 does, and the rest of the CDR3 is filled in from the germline J gene. Other DNA sequences in the same sample also yield this CDR3. The chain employs TRBV7-9 and TRBJ2-5; 8 positions match TRBD1. The length of the CDR3 is 14 residues. V was clipped by 3 bases and J by 5 bases; unmatched bases: 5. Germline CDR1 SEHNR, CDR2 FQNEAQ (reference sequence). CDR3 DNA, as far as it was read: TGTGCCAGCAGCTTTGTTACAGGGGGTGAGACC. This gives the protein CASSFVTGGET. The CDR3 reads in full as CASSFVTGGETQYF.

With regard to this clone: The CDR3 end falls 3 residues outside the read, so it is completed with the germline J gene. The V and J genes are TRBV20-1 and TRBJ2-5, with 12 positions matching TRBD1. CDR1 is DFQATT and CDR2 is SNEGSKA in the germline V gene (reference sequence). The V segment lost 4 bases and the J segment 4 bases; nucleotides outside the gene matches: 4. This CDR3 spans 14 amino acids. The covered CDR3 bases are TGCAGTGCTAACCGGGACAGGGGGCGAGAGACC. Translated, it gives CSANRDRGRET. The CDR3 reads in full as CSANRDRGRETQYF.